This T cell receptor beta chain was found in a study of Ad26.COV2.S vaccination and SARS-CoV-2 variants. Study observations and caveats: While placebo recipients had lower spike-specific TCR breadth, vaccine recipients had more. From the TCR breadth and depth analyses, total T cell responses may have been underestimated.

Treatment defined: over 15 received Ad26.COV2.S at low or high dose, single or two shots; a few received placebo; per-sample allocation not given. The samples date from day 63 after the first vaccine or placebo injection. Here immunoSEQ multiplex PCR was the method, and the copy in TCRdb shows in-frame clones only, minus some. In the table there are about 430,000 clones, 90% of which are singletons. Concerning this clone itself: Its cognate antigen is unknown.

The TCR was taken from a person between 18 and 65 years old who received the Ad26.COV2.S COVID-19 vaccine or a placebo. Sequenced here: peripheral blood, sampled in a trial of Ad26.COV2.S vaccine versus placebo.

The CDR3 spells CASSPRAIANSYNEQFF. The CDR3 DNA reads TGTGCCAGCAGCCCGCGGGCCATTGCAAACTCCTACAATGAGCAGTTCTTC. This sequence joins TRBV7-3 and TRBJ2-1; possibly TRBD2 for D (5 bases). V was trimmed by 5 bases and J by 0 bases, leaving 17 bases between them. The length of the CDR3 is 17 residues. Germline V gene data show CDR1 as SGHTA and CDR2 as FQGTGA.